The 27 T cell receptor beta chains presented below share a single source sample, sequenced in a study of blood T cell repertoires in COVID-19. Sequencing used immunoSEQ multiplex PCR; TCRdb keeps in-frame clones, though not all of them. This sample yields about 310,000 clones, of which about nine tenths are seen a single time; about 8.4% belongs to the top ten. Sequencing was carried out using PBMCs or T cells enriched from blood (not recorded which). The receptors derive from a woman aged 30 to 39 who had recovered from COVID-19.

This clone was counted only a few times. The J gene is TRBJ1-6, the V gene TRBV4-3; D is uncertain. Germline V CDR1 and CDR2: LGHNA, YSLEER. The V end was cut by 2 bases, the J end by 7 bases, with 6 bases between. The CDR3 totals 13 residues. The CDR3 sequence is CASSQLLNSPLHF. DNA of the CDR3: TGCGCCAGCAGCCAACTTCTCAATTCACCCCTCCACTTT.

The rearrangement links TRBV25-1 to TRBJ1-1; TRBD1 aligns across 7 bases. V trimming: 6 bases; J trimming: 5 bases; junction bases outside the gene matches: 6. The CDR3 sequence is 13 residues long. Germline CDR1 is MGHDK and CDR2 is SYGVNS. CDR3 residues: CASSITGETEAFF. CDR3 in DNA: TGTGCCAGCAGCATAACAGGGGAGACTGAAGCTTTCTTT.

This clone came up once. The CDR3 reads CASSQQGAQNTEAFF. CDR3 nucleotide sequence: TGTGCCAGCAGTCAGCAGGGGGCCCAAAACACTGAAGCTTTCTTT. V and J are TRBV27 and TRBJ1-1; 8 positions agree with TRBD1. Trimming cost V 5 bases and J 2 bases; bases outside gene matches: 7. This CDR3 comprises 15 residues. Per germline, CDR1 MNHEY and CDR2 SMNVEV (reference sequence).

The CDR3 DNA reads as TGTGCCAGCAGCTTAGGTCCTACCGGGGAGCTGTTTTTT. This gives the protein CASSLGPTGELFF. The rearrangement links TRBV7-6 to TRBJ2-2; unclear D gene. V was pared by 1 base and J by 5 bases, with 5 bases between. The length of the CDR3 is 13 residues. Germline CDR1 reads SGHVS; CDR2 reads FNYEAQ.

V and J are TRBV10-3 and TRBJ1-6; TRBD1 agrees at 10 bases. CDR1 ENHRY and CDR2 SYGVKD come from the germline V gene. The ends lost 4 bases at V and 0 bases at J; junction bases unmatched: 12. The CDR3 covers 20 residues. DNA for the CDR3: TGTGCCATCAGTGTGCTTCCGGGACAGGGGACGAGCTCCTATAATTCACCCCTCCACTTT. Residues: CAISVLPGQGTSSYNSPLHF.

For the CDR3, the DNA is TGTGCCAGCACCTCATCCTCCCGTGCAGACTATGGCTACACCTTC. Its protein is CASTSSSRADYGYTF. The genes are TRBV6-5 and TRBJ1-2, with D hard to call. This CDR3 comprises 15 residues. CDR1 and CDR2 (germline): MNHEY, SVGAGI. The V end lost 7 bases, the J end lost 3 bases, and 18 bases lay between the germline ends.

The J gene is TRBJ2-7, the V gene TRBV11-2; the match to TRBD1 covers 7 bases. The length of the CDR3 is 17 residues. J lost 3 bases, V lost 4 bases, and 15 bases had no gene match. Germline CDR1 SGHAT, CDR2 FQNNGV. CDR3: CASSSKVWDSGDYEQYF. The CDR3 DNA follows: TGTGCCAGCAGCTCCAAGGTATGGGACAGCGGAGACTACGAGCAGTACTTC.

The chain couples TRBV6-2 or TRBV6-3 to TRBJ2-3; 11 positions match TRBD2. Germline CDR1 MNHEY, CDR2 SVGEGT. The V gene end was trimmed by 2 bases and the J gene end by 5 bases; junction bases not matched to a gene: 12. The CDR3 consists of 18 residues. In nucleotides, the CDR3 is TGTGCCAGCAGTTACCATCCTTCACTAGCGGGAGAAGTAGATACGCAGTATTTT. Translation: CASSYHPSLAGEVDTQYF.

The DNA for the CDR3 is TGTGCCAGCAGCGTAGGTGTCCAACCAGGAACAGAGCAGTTCTTC. This codes for CASSVGVQPGTEQFF. The chain recombines TRBV9 with TRBJ2-1, with D unclear. V lost 0 bases, J lost 10 bases, and 17 bases lay in between. The germline CDR1 and CDR2 sequences are SGDLS and YYNGEE. The CDR3 sequence is 15 residues long.

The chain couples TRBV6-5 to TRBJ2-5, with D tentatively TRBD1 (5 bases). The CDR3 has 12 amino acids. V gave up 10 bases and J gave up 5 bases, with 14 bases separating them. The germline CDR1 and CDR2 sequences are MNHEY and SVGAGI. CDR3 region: CATKEGDETQYF. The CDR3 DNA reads TGTGCCACCAAGGAAGGGGATGAGACCCAGTACTTC.

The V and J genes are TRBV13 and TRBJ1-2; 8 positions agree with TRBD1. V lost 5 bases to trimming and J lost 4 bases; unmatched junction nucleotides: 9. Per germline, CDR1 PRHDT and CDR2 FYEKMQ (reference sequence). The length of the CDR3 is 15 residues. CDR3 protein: CASSPRTGWVYGYTF. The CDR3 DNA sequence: TGTGCCAGCAGCCCGAGGACAGGGTGGGTCTATGGCTACACCTTC.

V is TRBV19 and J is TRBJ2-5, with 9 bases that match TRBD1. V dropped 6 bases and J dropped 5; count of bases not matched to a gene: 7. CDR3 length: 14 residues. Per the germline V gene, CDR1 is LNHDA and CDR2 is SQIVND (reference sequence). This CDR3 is CASSNRGLWETQYF. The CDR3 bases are TGTGCCAGTAGCAACAGGGGGCTCTGGGAGACCCAGTACTTC.

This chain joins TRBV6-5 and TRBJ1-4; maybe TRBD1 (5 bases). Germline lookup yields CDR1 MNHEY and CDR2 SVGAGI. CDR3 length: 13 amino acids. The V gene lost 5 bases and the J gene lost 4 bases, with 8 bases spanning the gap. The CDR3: CASSRTNNEKLFF. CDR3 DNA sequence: TGTGCCAGCAGTCGGACAAATAATGAAAAACTGTTTTTT.

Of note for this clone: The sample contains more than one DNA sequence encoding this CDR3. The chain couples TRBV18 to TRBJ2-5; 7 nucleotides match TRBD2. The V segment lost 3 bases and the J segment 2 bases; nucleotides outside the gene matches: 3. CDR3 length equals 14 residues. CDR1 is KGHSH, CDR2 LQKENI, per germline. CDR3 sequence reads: CASSPLAEQETQYF. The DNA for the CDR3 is TGTGCCAGCTCACCTCTAGCGGAACAAGAGACCCAGTACTTC.

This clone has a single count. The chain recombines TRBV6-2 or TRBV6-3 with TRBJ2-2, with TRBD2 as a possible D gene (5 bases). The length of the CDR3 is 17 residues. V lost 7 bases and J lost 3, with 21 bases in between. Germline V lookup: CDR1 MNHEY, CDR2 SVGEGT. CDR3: CASTPILGTMDTGELFF. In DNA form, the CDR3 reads TGTGCCAGCACCCCTATACTAGGAACGATGGACACCGGGGAGCTGTTTTTT.

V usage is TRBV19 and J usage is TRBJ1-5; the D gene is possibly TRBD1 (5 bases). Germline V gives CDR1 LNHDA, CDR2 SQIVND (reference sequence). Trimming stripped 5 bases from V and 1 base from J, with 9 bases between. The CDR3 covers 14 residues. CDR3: CASSLQGSNQPQHF. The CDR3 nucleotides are TGTGCCAGTAGTCTTCAGGGAAGCAATCAGCCCCAGCATTTT.

CDR3 sequence: CASSLAGGRNTIYF. The DNA of the CDR3 is TGTGCCAGCAGCTTAGCAGGGGGACGAAACACCATATATTTT. The V call is TRBV13, the J call TRBJ1-3; 7 nucleotides agree with TRBD1. Per germline, CDR1 PRHDT and CDR2 FYEKMQ (reference sequence). CDR3 length: 14 residues. Losses at the gene ends were 1 base for V and 5 bases for J; bases not matched to a gene: 2. The variable domain in full, completed from reference TRBV13 and TRBJ1-3, reads AAGVIQSPRHLIKEKRETATLKCYPIPRHDTVYWYQQGPGQDPQFLISFYEKMQSDKGSIPDRFSAQQFSDYHSELNMSSLELGDSALYFCASSLAGGRNTIYFGEGSWLTVV.

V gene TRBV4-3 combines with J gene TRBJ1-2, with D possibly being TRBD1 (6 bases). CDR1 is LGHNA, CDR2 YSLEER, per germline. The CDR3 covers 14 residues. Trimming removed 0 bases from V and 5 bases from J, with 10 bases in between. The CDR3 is CASSQDRQAYGYTF. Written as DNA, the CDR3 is TGCGCCAGCAGCCAAGACCGACAGGCTTATGGCTACACCTTC.

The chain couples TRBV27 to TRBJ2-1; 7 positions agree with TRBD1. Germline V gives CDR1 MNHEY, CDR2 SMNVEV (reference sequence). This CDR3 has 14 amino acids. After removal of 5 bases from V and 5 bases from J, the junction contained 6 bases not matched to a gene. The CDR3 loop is CASSPGQEHNEQFF. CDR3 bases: TGTGCCAGCAGTCCCGGACAGGAACACAATGAGCAGTTCTTC.

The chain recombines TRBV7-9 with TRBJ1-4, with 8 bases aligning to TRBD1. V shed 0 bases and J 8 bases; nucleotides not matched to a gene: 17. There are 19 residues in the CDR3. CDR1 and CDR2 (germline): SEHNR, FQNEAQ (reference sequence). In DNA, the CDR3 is TGTGCCAGCAGCTTAGCATCGGACAGGGAAGATTCCCGCGGGGAAAAACTGTTTTTT. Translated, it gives CASSLASDREDSRGEKLFF.

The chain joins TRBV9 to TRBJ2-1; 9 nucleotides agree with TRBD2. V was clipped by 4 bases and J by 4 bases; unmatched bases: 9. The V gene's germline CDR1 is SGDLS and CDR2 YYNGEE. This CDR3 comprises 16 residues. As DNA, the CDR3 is TGTGCCAGCAGCCGACCGGGACTAGCCTCATACAATGAGCAGTTCTTC. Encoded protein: CASSRPGLASYNEQFF.

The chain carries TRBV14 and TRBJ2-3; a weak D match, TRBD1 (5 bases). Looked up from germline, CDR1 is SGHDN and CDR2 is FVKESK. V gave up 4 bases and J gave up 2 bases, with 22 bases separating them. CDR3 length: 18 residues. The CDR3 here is CASSLAFYRRNYTDTQYF. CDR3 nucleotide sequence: TGTGCCAGCAGCCTAGCCTTCTACAGGCGGAACTACACAGATACGCAGTATTTT.

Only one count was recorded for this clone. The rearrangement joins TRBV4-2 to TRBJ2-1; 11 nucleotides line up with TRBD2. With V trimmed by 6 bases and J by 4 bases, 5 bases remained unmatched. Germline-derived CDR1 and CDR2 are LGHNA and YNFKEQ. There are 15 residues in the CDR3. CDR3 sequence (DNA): TGTGCCAGCAGGCAGACTAGCGGGAATTACAATGAGCAGTTCTTC. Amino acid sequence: CASRQTSGNYNEQFF.

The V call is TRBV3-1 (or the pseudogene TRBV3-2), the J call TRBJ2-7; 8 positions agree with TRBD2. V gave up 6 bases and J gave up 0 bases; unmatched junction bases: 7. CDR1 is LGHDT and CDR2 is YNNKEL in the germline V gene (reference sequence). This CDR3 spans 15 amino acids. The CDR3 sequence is CASRPRGLASYEQYF. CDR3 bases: TGTGCCAGCAGGCCCCGAGGACTAGCCTCCTACGAGCAGTACTTC.

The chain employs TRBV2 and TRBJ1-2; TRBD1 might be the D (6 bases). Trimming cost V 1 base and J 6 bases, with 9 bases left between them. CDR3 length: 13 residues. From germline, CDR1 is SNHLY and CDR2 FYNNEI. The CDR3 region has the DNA TGTGCCAGCAGTGAAGGTACAGGGCATGGCTACACCTTC. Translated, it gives CASSEGTGHGYTF.

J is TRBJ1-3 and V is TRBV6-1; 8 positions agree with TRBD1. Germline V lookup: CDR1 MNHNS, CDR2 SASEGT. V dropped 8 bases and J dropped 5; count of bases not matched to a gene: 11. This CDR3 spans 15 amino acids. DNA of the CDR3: TGTGCCAGCGACACACCCGGGACAGGACGAAACACCATATATTTT. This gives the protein CASDTPGTGRNTIYF.

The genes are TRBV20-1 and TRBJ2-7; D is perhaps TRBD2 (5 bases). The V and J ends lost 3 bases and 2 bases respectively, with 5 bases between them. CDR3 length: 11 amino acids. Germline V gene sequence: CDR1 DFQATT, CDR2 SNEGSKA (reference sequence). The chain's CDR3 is CSASGTYEQYF. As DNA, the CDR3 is TGCAGTGCTAGCGGGACCTACGAGCAGTACTTC.